A single sample is the source of the 28 T cell receptor beta chains below, sequenced in a study of T cell clones after liver transplantation. Produced via immunoSEQ multiplex PCR; TCRdb's table is partial and in-frame only. The sample holds about 25,000 clones; roughly 69% are singletons and the top ten take approximately 3%. The source material was CD4+ T cells from blood, sampled before liver transplant. Receptor source: a human donor who received a liver transplant.

The chain recombines TRBV7-2 with TRBJ2-3, with TRBD1 as a possible D gene (6 bases). V lost 4 bases to trimming and J lost 6 bases, with 17 bases between them. The CDR3 has 15 residues. The germline CDR1 and CDR2 sequences are SGHTA and FQGNSA. CDR3 DNA sequence: TGTGCCAGCAGCTCCCAGGGGTCCGAGGGCGATACGCAGTATTTT. Translation: CASSSQGSEGDTQYF.

The chain's CDR3 is CASTSPLAGTYEQYV. The CDR3 DNA follows: TGCGCCAGCACTTCACCCCTGGCAGGGACCTACGAGCAGTACGTC. The genes are TRBV5-1 and TRBJ2-7; maybe TRBD1 (5 bases). The CDR3 is made up of 15 amino acids. V lost 6 bases and J lost 2, with 18 bases in between. The germline gives CDR1 SGHRS, CDR2 YFSETQ.

The chain uses TRBV5-1 and TRBJ1-2, with unresolved D. CDR3 length equals 12 residues. V lost 0 bases to trimming and J lost 8 bases, with 8 bases between them. CDR1 is SGHRS and CDR2 is YFSETQ in the germline V gene. In nucleotides, the CDR3 is TGCGCCAGCAGCTTGGGGCAAACGGGCTACACCTTC. Residues: CASSLGQTGYTF.

In this sample, this clone turned up once. The chain combines TRBV19 with TRBJ1-4; D ambiguous. Trimming pared 0 bases from V and 0 bases from J, leaving 5 bases between. The germline CDR1 and CDR2 sequences are LNHDA and SQIVND (reference sequence). CDR3 length: 15 residues. The CDR3 is CASSIDDTTNEKLFF. The CDR3 nucleotides are TGTGCCAGTAGTATAGATGACACAACTAATGAAAAACTGTTTTTT.

The chain combines TRBV5-1 with TRBJ2-2; the D gene is possibly TRBD2 (6 bases). The V and J ends lost 0 bases and 4 bases respectively, with 13 bases between them. This CDR3 contains 16 residues. The germline gives CDR1 SGHRS, CDR2 YFSETQ. The CDR3 sequence is CASSLDLASGTGELFF. The DNA of the CDR3 is TGCGCCAGCAGCTTGGATCTAGCGTCGGGCACCGGGGAGCTGTTTTTT.

The gene calls are TRBV15 and TRBJ1-2; unclear D gene. V dropped 0 bases and J dropped 7 bases, with 12 bases sitting between them. The CDR3 length is 14 residues. Germline assignment: CDR1 LNHNV and CDR2 YYDKDF (reference sequence). The chain's CDR3 is CATSRDEVAAGYTF. The CDR3 nucleotides are TGTGCCACCAGCAGAGATGAAGTCGCTGCTGGCTACACCTTC.

This chain connects TRBV30 to TRBJ1-1, with D hard to call. The CDR3 spans 12 residues. V lost 0 bases and J lost 8, with 10 bases in between. The germline V gene has CDR1 GTSNPN and CDR2 SVGIG (reference sequence). The CDR3 DNA reads as TGTGCCTGGAGTGTACCCGGGCCCGAAGCTTTCTTT. Protein product: CAWSVPGPEAFF.

The chain has TRBV7-8 and TRBJ2-7, with 7 bases that match TRBD1. Germline loops: CDR1 SGHVS, CDR2 FQNEAQ. CDR3 length: 15 amino acids. After removal of 6 bases from V and 2 bases from J, the junction contained 10 bases not matched to a gene. The CDR3 coding sequence is TGTGCCAGCAGACAAGCCCGGGACAGAGCCTACGAGCAGTACTTC. It is translated as CASRQARDRAYEQYF. Drawing the rest from reference TRBV7-8 and TRBJ2-7, the complete variable domain is GAGVSQSPRYKVAKRGQDVALRCDPISGHVSLFWYQQALGQGPEFLTYFQNEAQLDKSGLPSDRFFAERPEGSVSTLKIQRTQQEDSAVYLCASRQARDRAYEQYFGPGTRLTVT.

This chain links TRBV29-1 with TRBJ2-3; TRBD1 matches 9 bases. V shed 7 bases, J shed 5 bases, and the junction held 7 bases outside the gene matches. The CDR3 is 13 residues long. Germline CDR1 is SQVTM and CDR2 is ANQGSEA. The CDR3 DNA sequence: TGCAGCGACGCCGGGACAGGGTTAGATACGCAGTATTTT. Its translation is CSDAGTGLDTQYF.

This clone has just one count. This chain connects TRBV6-6 to TRBJ2-1; TRBD2 matches 11 bases. CDR1 and CDR2 from the germline V gene are MNHNY and SVGAGI (reference sequence). V shed 5 bases and J 6 bases; nucleotides not matched to a gene: 9. The CDR3 loop spans 16 amino acids. CDR3 amino acids: CASSTVAGGPGNEQFF. The DNA of the CDR3 is TGTGCCAGCAGTACCGTAGCGGGGGGGCCGGGCAATGAGCAGTTCTTC.

This clone was picked up one time. The J gene is TRBJ2-4, the V gene TRBV2; D may be TRBD1 (5 bases). The V gene lost 3 bases and the J gene lost 7 bases, with 10 bases spanning the gap. CDR3 length: 13 residues. The V gene's germline CDR1 is SNHLY and CDR2 FYNNEI. DNA of the CDR3: TGTGCCAGCAGTGACAGGGTTGGTAACATTCAGTACTTC. Translation: CASSDRVGNIQYF.

The chain couples TRBV6-5 to TRBJ1-6; 8 bases align to TRBD1. Germline V gives CDR1 MNHEY, CDR2 SVGAGI. The ends lost 2 bases at V and 8 bases at J; junction bases unmatched: 5. The CDR3 runs to 15 residues. DNA for the CDR3: TGTGCCAGCAGTTACGCGGACAGGGCGGATTCACCCCTCCACTTT. As protein: CASSYADRADSPLHF.

DNA for the CDR3: TGTGCCAGCAGTTTTCTTGGCTTATACACAGATACGCAGTATTTT. This sequence encodes CASSFLGLYTDTQYF. The chain carries TRBV27 and TRBJ2-3; no reliable D call. The V end lost 3 bases, the J end lost 2 bases, and 12 bases lay between the germline ends. The length of the CDR3 is 15 residues. The germline V gene has CDR1 MNHEY and CDR2 SMNVEV (reference sequence).

This clone was observed a single time. J is TRBJ1-1 and V is TRBV11-2; no firm D call. Trimming left V 1 base short and J 1 base short, with 10 bases between. Germline V lookup: CDR1 SGHAT, CDR2 FQNNGV. The CDR3 extends over 15 amino acids. The CDR3 sequence: CASSLAQAGNTEAFF. CDR3 sequence (DNA): TGTGCCAGCAGCTTAGCCCAAGCAGGGAACACTGAAGCTTTCTTT.

This chain uses TRBV7-2 with TRBJ1-2; D remains ambiguous. The CDR3 length is 17 residues. Germline CDR1 reads SGHTA; CDR2 reads FQGNSA. V lost 1 base and J 8 bases, leaving 23 bases between the germline ends. In DNA, the CDR3 is TGTGCCAGCAGCTTAGTGGGAAGAGGTCTATCTGCTTGGGGCTACACCTTC. Translating gives CASSLVGRGLSAWGYTF. Variable domain in full (rest from reference TRBV7-2 and TRBJ1-2): GAGVSQSPSNKVTEKGKDVELRCDPISGHTALYWYRQSLGQGLEFLIYFQGNSAPDKSGLPSDRFSAERTGGSVSTLTIQRTQQEDSAVYLCASSLVGRGLSAWGYTFGSGTRLTVV.

J is TRBJ1-1 and V is TRBV18, with 7 bases identical to TRBD1. Germline V lookup: CDR1 KGHSH, CDR2 LQKENI. V was pared by 2 bases and J by 2 bases, with 5 bases of the junction left unmatched. The CDR3 covers 15 residues. CDR3 nucleotide sequence: TGTGCCAGCTCACCAGGAAAGGGGGCTAACACTGAAGCTTTCTTT. It translates to CASSPGKGANTEAFF.

This clone came up once. The rearrangement links TRBV28 to TRBJ1-1, with D unclear. V was trimmed by 5 bases and J by 1 base, leaving 8 bases between them. Germline loops: CDR1 MDHEN, CDR2 SYDVKM. The CDR3 runs 13 residues. The CDR3 DNA reads as TGTGCCAGCAGTCCCCATAAGAACACTGAAGCTTTCTTT. As protein: CASSPHKNTEAFF.

The V call is TRBV7-9, the J call TRBJ1-5; tentatively, D is TRBD1 (6 bases). The V gene lost 3 bases and the J gene lost 0 bases, with 9 bases spanning the gap. The CDR3 totals 15 residues. Germline CDR1 and CDR2: SEHNR and FQNEAQ (reference sequence). In DNA form, the CDR3 reads TGTGCCAGCAGCTTTTCGACAGGTAGCAATCAGCCCCAGCATTTT. This gives the protein CASSFSTGSNQPQHF. The whole variable domain, filled in from reference TRBV7-9 and TRBJ1-5, reads DTGVSQNPRHKITKRGQNVTFRCDPISEHNRLYWYRQTLGQGPEFLTYFQNEAQLEKSRLLSDRFSAERPKGSFSTLEIQRTEQGDSAMYLCASSFSTGSNQPQHFGDGTRLSIL.

The chain links TRBV6-1 to TRBJ2-4; the match to TRBD2 covers 13 bases. V gave up 0 bases and J gave up 0 bases; unmatched junction bases: 8. Germline V gene data show CDR1 as MNHNS and CDR2 as SASEGT. This CDR3 region has 20 residues. CDR3 sequence: CASSEARGLAGRVAKNIQYF. CDR3 coding DNA: TGTGCCAGCAGTGAAGCAAGGGGACTAGCGGGGCGGGTAGCCAAAAACATTCAGTACTTC.

The gene calls are TRBV30 and TRBJ2-5; 8 bases fit TRBD2. This CDR3 spans 12 amino acids. Germline assignment: CDR1 GTSNPN and CDR2 SVGIG (reference sequence). Trimming cost V 3 bases and J 4 bases; bases outside gene matches: 1. CDR3 sequence: CAWSGRGETQYF. The CDR3, as DNA: TGTGCCTGGAGCGGGAGGGGAGAGACCCAGTACTTC.

This chain connects TRBV29-1 to TRBJ2-5, with 15 bases identical to TRBD2. The V segment lost 7 bases and the J segment 7 bases; nucleotides outside the gene matches: 13. The CDR3 is made up of 16 amino acids. The germline V gene has CDR1 SQVTM and CDR2 ANQGSEA. The DNA for the CDR3 is TGCAGCGGGGGGGGACTAGCGGGAGGCCTGCCAGGGACCCAGTACTTC. Amino acids: CSGGGLAGGLPGTQYF.

The genes are TRBV7-2 and TRBJ2-4; D not certain. V lost 1 base to trimming and J lost 0 bases, with 4 bases between them. The length of the CDR3 is 14 residues. Germline CDR1 and CDR2: SGHTA and FQGNSA. The CDR3 loop reads CASSLGLAKNIQYF. CDR3 nucleotide sequence: TGTGCCAGCAGCTTAGGACTAGCCAAAAACATTCAGTACTTC.

The rearrangement links TRBV27 to TRBJ1-2; D is undetermined. Trimming removed 5 bases at V and 4 bases at J, with 14 bases between. The germline V gene has CDR1 MNHEY and CDR2 SMNVEV (reference sequence). This CDR3 is 14 amino acids long. The CDR3 loop is CASSMDRLLYGYTF. DNA of the CDR3: TGTGCCAGCAGTATGGACCGCCTTCTCTATGGCTACACCTTC.

There are a few counts of this clone. V usage is TRBV2 and J usage is TRBJ1-6; D remains unclear. Trimming shortened V by 6 bases and J by 7 bases, and 13 bases separated the two germline ends. CDR3 length: 14 residues. The germline V gene encodes CDR1 SNHLY and CDR2 FYNNEI. CDR3 amino acids: CASRPWRENSPLHF. For the CDR3, the DNA is TGTGCCAGCAGACCTTGGAGGGAGAATTCACCCCTCCACTTT.

The V and J genes are TRBV4-1 and TRBJ2-2, with D perhaps matching TRBD2 (5 bases). The V gene's germline CDR1 is MGHRA and CDR2 YSYEKL. The CDR3 covers 16 residues. V was shortened by 0 bases and J by 0 bases, with 8 bases between the two germline ends. In DNA, the CDR3 is TGCGCCAGCAGCCAAGAACCCGGGGCGAACACCGGGGAGCTGTTTTTT. This translates into CASSQEPGANTGELFF.

This chain uses TRBV18 with TRBJ2-7, with TRBD1 matching over 9 bases. CDR1 and CDR2 from the germline V gene are KGHSH and LQKENI. The CDR3 contains 15 residues. Trimming cost V 2 bases and J 2 bases; bases outside gene matches: 4. For the CDR3, the DNA is TGTGCCAGCTCACCAGGGACAGGGCTCCCCTACGAGCAGTACTTC. Translated, it gives CASSPGTGLPYEQYF.

The chain has TRBV10-1 and TRBJ2-5; no firm D call. Deletions cut 6 bases from V and 4 bases from J, with 18 bases between. The V gene's germline CDR1 is WNHNN and CDR2 SYGVQD (reference sequence). CDR3 length: 15 amino acids. The CDR3 DNA reads as TGCGCCAGCAGAGCCCCACTTGACCAAGGAGAGACCCAGTACTTC. Translating it yields CASRAPLDQGETQYF.

This chain joins TRBV9 and TRBJ2-5; D ambiguous. The CDR3 runs 14 residues. The V and J ends lost 3 bases and 1 base respectively, with 10 bases between them. Germline V gene data show CDR1 as SGDLS and CDR2 as YYNGEE. The CDR3 coding sequence is TGTGCCAGCAGCGCTCCATCGGTCCAAGAGACCCAGTACTTC. It codes for CASSAPSVQETQYF.